The 15 T cell receptor beta chains below all came from one sample that was sequenced in a study of Graves' ophthalmopathy and Graves' hyperthyroidism. Researchers took RNA transcripts and amplified TCR beta CDR3 regions from them. Second-round multiplex PCR came after a first-round RT-PCR that employed HTBI primers. TCRdb independently ran MiXCR on the multiplex PCR reads; one entry per CDR3 protein. The top ten hold 11% of the sample, which has over a million distinct CDR3 sequences, 35% to 40% seen once. Sequenced input: peripheral blood or thyroid tissue (not recorded which). The receptor set was obtained from an adult man with Graves' hyperthyroidism.

This clonotype was seen only a few times. This chain connects TRBV7-3 to TRBJ2-5; no reliable D call. Per germline, CDR1 SGHTA and CDR2 FQGTGA. CDR3 length equals 14 residues. V dropped 0 bases and J dropped 5 bases, with 10 bases sitting between them. The CDR3 coding sequence is TGTGCCAGCAGCTTAACATCGGGCGTGGAGACCCAGTACTTC. Encoded protein: CASSLTSGVETQYF.

The rearrangement uses TRBV20-1 and TRBJ2-7; 8 positions agree with TRBD1. The V gene end was trimmed by 6 bases and the J gene end by 3 bases; junction bases not matched to a gene: 13. This CDR3 has 15 residues. CDR1 is DFQATT and CDR2 is SNEGSKA in the germline V gene (reference sequence). This chain's CDR3 is CSARFSGTGIYEQYF. In nucleotides, the CDR3 is TGCAGTGCAAGATTTTCCGGGACAGGAATCTACGAGCAGTACTTC.

This clonotype came up a few times. The chain employs TRBV30 and TRBJ2-7, with a tentative D call TRBD1 (6 bases). Germline assignment: CDR1 GTSNPN and CDR2 SVGIG (reference sequence). V lost 3 bases and J lost 4, with 13 bases in between. The CDR3 is 13 residues long. The CDR3 nucleotides read TGTGCCTGGAGGAATCAGGGGACATACGAGCAGTACTTC. It codes for CAWRNQGTYEQYF.

The table lists this clonotype with a count of one. This chain uses TRBV5-4 with TRBJ2-7; 7 bases align to TRBD1. The J segment lost 3 bases and the V segment lost 0 bases, leaving 9 bases of the junction unmatched. Germline assignment: CDR1 SGHNT and CDR2 YYREEE (reference sequence). This CDR3 has 16 amino acids. The CDR3 DNA reads as TGTGCCAGCAGCTTGGGACAGGGAACACCTTACTACGAGCAGTACTTC. Translated: CASSLGQGTPYYEQYF.

Comments on this clonotype: It may be a read error: a sequence one base away is much more abundant. This is likely a read error, given that the CDR3 carries no conserved phenylalanine or tryptophan at its end. The genes are TRBV19 and TRBJ1-1, with a weak D call TRBD1 (5 bases). The ends were cut back, 7 bases at V and 2 bases at J, with 17 bases in the middle. The CDR3 sequence is 15 residues long. CDR1 is LNHDA and CDR2 is SQIVND in the germline V gene (reference sequence). CDR3 nucleotide sequence: TGTGCCAGTACTTATCGGGGCGAGGCTAACACTGAAGCTTTCCTT. Encoded protein: CASTYRGEANTEAFL.

This clonotype was detected a few times. This chain connects TRBV6-5 to TRBJ2-6, with 15 positions matching TRBD2. V lost 6 bases and J lost 5; bases outside the gene matches: 8. The CDR3 has 18 amino acids. The germline CDR1 and CDR2 sequences are MNHEY and SVGAGI. CDR3: CASSPGLAGGGWANVLTF. CDR3 sequence (DNA): TGTGCCAGCAGCCCCGGACTAGCGGGAGGGGGGTGGGCCAACGTCCTGACTTTC.

The table lists this clonotype with many counts. The genes are TRBV5-1 and TRBJ1-5; TRBD1 matches at 9 bases. Germline values: CDR1 SGHRS, CDR2 YFSETQ. J lost 7 bases, V lost 2 bases, and 4 bases had no gene match. The CDR3 runs to 14 residues. The CDR3 here is CASSFETGGQPQHF. The CDR3 nucleotides are TGCGCCAGCAGCTTCGAGACAGGGGGACAGCCCCAGCATTTT.

The rearrangement uses TRBV6-5 and TRBJ1-1; D unclear. Deletions cut 7 bases from V and 4 bases from J, with 19 bases between. Germline V gene sequence: CDR1 MNHEY, CDR2 SVGAGI. The CDR3 sequence is 15 residues long. CDR3: CASTRHSWSGTEAFF. The CDR3 nucleotides read TGTGCCAGCACCAGGCACAGTTGGTCCGGCACTGAAGCTTTCTTT.

This clonotype was observed at least ten times. The chain couples TRBV29-1 to TRBJ2-7, with TRBD2 identical over 7 bases. The junction had 7 bases not matched to a gene; V was cut back by 5 bases and J by 0 bases. Germline CDR1 is SQVTM and CDR2 is ANQGSEA. The CDR3 has 14 amino acids. The CDR3, as DNA: TGCAGCGTTAGTGGGGGGGTCCACTCCTACGAGCAGTACTTC. Its protein product is CSVSGGVHSYEQYF.

This clonotype came up once. A much larger clonotype is one base distant, so this may be a read error. The CDR3 nucleotides read TGTGCCAGCAGCGCGACAGGGGGCCTCTCCGAGCAGTACTTC. It yields the protein CASSATGGLSEQYF. The chain uses TRBV7-9 and TRBJ2-7; 10 nucleotides agree with TRBD1. V lost 5 bases, J lost 6 bases, and 7 bases stayed unmatched. In germline, CDR1 is SEHNR, CDR2 FQNEAQ (reference sequence). CDR3 length: 14 residues.

This clonotype was seen repeatedly, ten times or more. The rearrangement links TRBV4-1 to TRBJ2-5; 8 nucleotides align to TRBD1. The ends lost 4 bases at V and 5 bases at J; junction bases unmatched: 3. The CDR3 extends over 13 amino acids. Germline values: CDR1 MGHRA, CDR2 YSYEKL. The CDR3 here is CASSRQGPETQYF. The DNA for the CDR3 is TGCGCCAGCAGCCGACAGGGGCCGGAGACCCAGTACTTC.

This clonotype came up once. The chain links TRBV4-3 to TRBJ1-4; a weak D match, TRBD1 (5 bases). The CDR3 has 16 residues. Per germline, CDR1 LGHNA and CDR2 YSLEER. V gave up 4 bases and J gave up 5 bases, with 17 bases separating them. CDR3 in DNA: TGCGCCAGCAGCCTCGGGACGGGACGGGAAAATGAAAAACTGTTTTTT. Translating it yields CASSLGTGRENEKLFF.

This clonotype was counted many times. The chain is built from TRBV7-2 and TRBJ2-5; 8 positions match TRBD1. Germline trimming cut 5 bases from V and 13 bases from J; bases unmatched to any gene: 12. This CDR3 region has 13 residues. CDR1 SGHTA and CDR2 FQGNSA come from the germline V gene. CDR3 sequence reads: CASSPISTGQVYF. The CDR3 DNA reads as TGTGCCAGCAGCCCAATTTCCACGGGACAGGTGTACTTC.

This clonotype was recorded a few times. The chain combines TRBV4-3 with TRBJ1-5, with D unresolved. The germline CDR1 and CDR2 sequences are LGHNA and YSLEER. There are 18 residues in the CDR3. V lost 0 bases to trimming and J lost 0 bases, with 15 bases between them. CDR3 sequence reads: CASSQDLSGSYSNQPQHF. CDR3 coding DNA: TGCGCCAGCAGCCAAGATCTTTCAGGATCCTATAGCAATCAGCCCCAGCATTTT.

This clonotype was recorded many times. The CDR3 region has the DNA TGTGCCAGCAGGCGGCCCGGGGCCAACGTCCTGACTTTC. Protein: CASRRPGANVLTF. The chain couples TRBV12-3 or TRBV12-4 to TRBJ2-6; D call uncertain. Trimming cost V 6 bases and J 4 bases, with 7 bases left between them. The CDR3 consists of 13 residues.